These T cell receptor beta chains were read from a single sample in a study of regulatory T cells in long-lasting Graves disease. TCRdb reprocessed the multiplex PCR reads via MiXCR and lists one record per CDR3 protein. This sample yields hundreds of thousands of distinct CDR3 sequences, of which roughly 13% are seen a single time; under 10% belongs to the top ten. In addition, the sample was reused for a study of T cells in Graves' hyperthyroidism and ophthalmopathy.

Specimen: peripheral blood mononuclear cells (PBMCs), collected at new diagnosis, from a patient treated with antithyroid drugs. The source is a man aged 25 to 40 with Graves disease. The CDR3 runs from the conserved cysteine through the conserved F or W. A D gene is named only where the DNA matches it firmly. Some rows mark clone size as missing; the rest say once, few, many or name a class of expanded clone.

CAWSKDGYQPQHF,TGTGCCTGGAGCAAAGACGGATATCAGCCCCAGCATTTT,TRBJ1-5,-,TRBV30,-
CASSPSEAGQGDEQYF,TGTGCCAGCAGCCCATCGGAGGCGGGACAGGGGGACGAGCAGTACTTC,TRBJ2-7,TRBD1,TRBV7-8,few
CASSSRYNSPLHF,TGTGCCAGCAGTTCAAGATATAATTCACCCCTCCACTTT,TRBJ1-6,-,TRBV12-3/TRBV12-4,few
CASRTGTSGRIYNEQFF,TGTGCCAGCCGGACCGGGACTAGCGGGAGGATCTACAATGAGCAGTTCTTC,TRBJ2-1,TRBD2,TRBV27,many
CASSPTQREKFF,TGTGCCAGCAGCCCCACCCAGCGGGAGAAGTTCTTC,TRBJ2-1,TRBD2,TRBV28,-
CSAKTSGRGDTQYF,TGCAGTGCCAAGACTAGCGGGAGGGGAGATACGCAGTATTTT,TRBJ2-3,TRBD2,TRBV20-1,many
CASTLRVSSYNEQYF,TGTGCCAGCACCCTTCGAGTATCCTCCTACAATGAGCAGTACTTC,TRBJ2-4,-,TRBV6-1,-
CASSLRAAYGYTF,TGTGCCAGCAGCTTGAGGGCAGCATATGGCTACACCTTC,TRBJ1-2,-,TRBV5-4,-
CASSFGLGRSNQPQHF,TGTGCCAGCAGTTTCGGGTTGGGGCGGAGCAATCAGCCCCAGCATTTT,TRBJ1-5,-,TRBV12-3/TRBV12-4,many
CASSLVWGLYSEQYF,TGTGCCAGCAGCTTAGTCTGGGGTCTCTACAGCGAGCAGTACTTC,TRBJ2-7,-,TRBV7-2,many
CSAKGQAKNIQYF,TGCAGCGCCAAGGGACAGGCCAAAAACATTCAGTACTTC,TRBJ2-4,TRBD1,TRBV29-1,many
CASRPGLAGGRTHYNEQFF,TGTGCCAGCAGACCCGGGCTAGCGGGAGGGCGAACCCACTACAATGAGCAGTTCTTC,TRBJ2-1,TRBD2,TRBV7-2,few
CASSHIRHQETQYF,TGTGCCAGCAGTCACATCAGACACCAAGAGACCCAGTACTTC,TRBJ2-5,-,TRBV12-3/TRBV12-4,-
CSASIRGMIGQPQHF,TGCAGTGCTAGTATCAGAGGTATGATAGGCCAGCCCCAGCATTTT,TRBJ1-5,-,TRBV20-1,many
CAGSLIGISSYNEQFF,TGTGCCGGCAGCTTAATTGGGATTAGCTCCTACAATGAGCAGTTCTTC,TRBJ2-1,-,TRBV7-9,-
CASTVSGASTDTQYF,TGTGCCAGCACCGTTAGCGGGGCGAGCACAGATACGCAGTATTTT,TRBJ2-3,TRBD2,TRBV6-2/TRBV6-3,few
CASSEARGYSTDTQYF,TGTGCCAGCAGTGAAGCACGGGGTTATAGCACAGATACGCAGTATTTT,TRBJ2-3,-,TRBV6-1,many
CASSYQPNQPQHF,TGTGCCAGCAGTTATCAACCGAATCAGCCCCAGCATTTT,TRBJ1-5,-,TRBV27,many
CASMKDGANVLTF,TGTGCCAGCATGAAGGATGGGGCCAACGTCCTGACTTTC,TRBJ2-6,-,TRBV6-1,many
CASSLKLDQSNEQFF,TGTGCCAGCAGCTTAAAGCTAGACCAATCCAATGAGCAGTTCTTC,TRBJ2-1,-,TRBV5-4,-
CASSLVPGQSSYEQYF,TGTGCCAGCAGCTTAGTTCCGGGCCAGAGCTCCTACGAGCAGTACTTC,TRBJ2-7,-,TRBV7-9,many
CASSSDTAAGNTIYF,TGTGCCAGCAGCTCTGACACTGCGGCTGGAAACACCATATATTTT,TRBJ1-3,-,TRBV7-3,-
CASSPERERRETQYF,TGTGCCAGCAGCCCGGAGAGGGAGAGACGAGAGACCCAGTACTTC,TRBJ2-5,-,TRBV5-6,-
CASSQSLMNTQYF,TGTGCCAGCAGCCAATCCCTGATGAATACGCAGTATTTT,TRBJ2-3,-,TRBV3-1,few
CASSLSTDQPQHF,TGCGCCAGCAGCCTCTCAACCGATCAGCCCCAGCATTTT,TRBJ1-5,-,TRBV5-1,many
CAISEPTDSGNTIYF,TGTGCCATCAGTGAACCGACGGATTCTGGAAACACCATATATTTT,TRBJ1-3,-,TRBV10-3,few
CASSYRLGLGDYEQYF,TGTGCCAGCAGTTACCGCCTGGGTCTAGGGGACTACGAGCAGTACTTC,TRBJ2-7,-,TRBV6-2/TRBV6-3,many
CAWRLGRQELFF,TGTGCCTGGAGGCTAGGGAGACAGGAGCTGTTTTTT,TRBJ2-2,-,TRBV30,-
CASSLGLQHLHF,TGTGCCAGCAGTTTAGGGCTCCAGCACCTCCACTTT,TRBJ1-6,-,TRBV28,many
CSAQTGGPYNEQFF,TGCAGTGCTCAAACAGGGGGCCCCTACAATGAGCAGTTCTTC,TRBJ2-1,TRBD1,TRBV20-1,-
CSARGPKGAGANVLTF,TGCAGTGCTAGAGGCCCGAAGGGTGCTGGGGCCAACGTCCTGACTTTC,TRBJ2-6,-,TRBV20-1,few
CASSPPAGANGYTF,TGTGCCAGCTCACCACCGGCAGGGGCGAATGGCTACACCTTC,TRBJ1-2,-,TRBV18,-
CASRIIAGGPTDTQYF,TGTGCCAGCAGGATCATAGCGGGAGGGCCCACAGATACGCAGTATTTT,TRBJ2-3,TRBD2,TRBV6-1,many
CASSRVIGTSGRTSSKETQYF,TGTGCCAGCAGTCGCGTCATCGGGACTAGCGGGAGGACATCGTCAAAAGAGACCCAGTACTTC,TRBJ2-5,TRBD2,TRBV28,few
CASSFSVMNTEAFF,TGTGCCAGCAGTTTCTCTGTTATGAACACTGAAGCTTTCTTT,TRBJ1-1,-,TRBV12-3/TRBV12-4,many
CASPRELAGTGELFF,TGTGCCAGCCCCAGAGAACTAGCGGGGACCGGGGAGCTGTTTTTT,TRBJ2-2,TRBD2,TRBV11-2,-
CASSSRRGTDTQYF,TGTGCCAGCAGCTCCCGGAGGGGCACAGATACGCAGTATTTT,TRBJ2-3,-,TRBV7-2,many
CSARLPGRAGDTGELFF,TGCAGTGCTAGGCTTCCGGGGCGCGCGGGGGACACCGGGGAGCTGTTTTTT,TRBJ2-2,TRBD2,TRBV20-1,few
CASSPIGGAGTEAFF,TGTGCCAGCAGCCCGATCGGGGGGGCAGGGACTGAAGCTTTCTTT,TRBJ1-1,-,TRBV7-3,many
CATSRDRGREETQYF,TGTGCCACCAGCAGAGATCGAGGACGAGAAGAGACCCAGTACTTC,TRBJ2-5,-,TRBV15,many
CATSDPLAGVHTGELFF,TGTGCCACCAGTGACCCCCTAGCGGGAGTGCACACCGGGGAGCTGTTTTTT,TRBJ2-2,TRBD2,TRBV24-1,many
CASSPVAGEFYEQYF,TGCGCCAGCAGCCCGGTAGCGGGAGAATTTTACGAGCAGTACTTC,TRBJ2-7,TRBD2,TRBV4-1,-
CASRPGQGLGLAGVRSYNEQFF,TGCGCCAGCAGACCCGGACAGGGATTGGGTCTAGCGGGAGTCCGCTCCTACAATGAGCAGTTCTTC,TRBJ2-1,TRBD2,TRBV5-1,many
CASSYPGTGPSSTEAFF,TGTGCCAGCAGTTACCCCGGGACAGGGCCTTCTTCGACTGAAGCTTTCTTT,TRBJ1-1,TRBD1,TRBV6-5,many
CASTENMNTEAFF,TGTGCCAGCACGGAGAATATGAACACTGAAGCTTTCTTT,TRBJ1-1,-,TRBV27,many